The T cell receptor beta chain described here comes from a study of monozygotic twins with cystic fibrosis. Study-level results: Median Simpson clonality of approximately 0.0088 suggested naive T cells predominated. J usage was most co-twin-similar in 8 of 16 pairs, V in 13. Monozygotic CF twin pairs shared significantly more nucleotide-identical clonotypes than unrelated CF individuals did.

In the case of this clone: The antigen remains undetermined.

Deletions cut 1 base from V and 5 bases from J, with 10 bases between. Germline values: CDR1 SGHAT, CDR2 FQDESV (reference sequence). This CDR3 spans 14 amino acids. Sequencing was performed with immunoSEQ multiplex PCR; in TCRdb, only in-frame clones are kept and a portion is missing. The table lists 25,000 or so clones, approximately 90% of them singletons. The chain couples TRBV11-1 to TRBJ2-3; TRBD2 might be the D (5 bases). Source material: blood. The TCR sequence derives from a girl aged 2-10 years with cystic fibrosis. The CDR3 spells CASSLDGSVDTQYF. Written as DNA, the CDR3 is TGTGCCAGCAGCTTAGACGGTAGCGTAGATACGCAGTATTTT.